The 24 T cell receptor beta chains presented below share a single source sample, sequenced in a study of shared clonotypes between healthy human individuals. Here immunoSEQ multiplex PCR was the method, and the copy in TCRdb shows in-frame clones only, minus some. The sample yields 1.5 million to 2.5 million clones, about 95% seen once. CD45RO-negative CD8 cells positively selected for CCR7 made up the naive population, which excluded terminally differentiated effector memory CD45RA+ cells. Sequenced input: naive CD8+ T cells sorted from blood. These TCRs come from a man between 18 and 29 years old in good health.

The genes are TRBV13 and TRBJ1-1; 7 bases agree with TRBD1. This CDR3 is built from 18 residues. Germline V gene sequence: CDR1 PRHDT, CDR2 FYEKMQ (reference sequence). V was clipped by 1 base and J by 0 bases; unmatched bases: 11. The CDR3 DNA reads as TGTGCCAGCAGCTTAGAACGAGACAGGGCCCGAGTGAACACTGAAGCTTTCTTT. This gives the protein CASSLERDRARVNTEAFF.

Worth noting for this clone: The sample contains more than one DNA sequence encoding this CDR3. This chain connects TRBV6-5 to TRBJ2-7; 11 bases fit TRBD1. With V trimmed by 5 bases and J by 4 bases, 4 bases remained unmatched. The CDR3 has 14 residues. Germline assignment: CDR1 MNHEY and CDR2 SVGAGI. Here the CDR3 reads CASSPGQGEYEQYF. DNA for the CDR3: TGTGCCAGCAGTCCGGGACAGGGGGAGTACGAGCAGTACTTC.

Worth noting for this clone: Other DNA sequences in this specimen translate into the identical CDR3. This CDR3 is CASSYLGSEAFF. The CDR3 DNA reads as TGTGCCAGCAGTTACTTGGGGTCTGAAGCTTTCTTT. This chain links TRBV6-5 with TRBJ1-1; D is unresolved. Per germline, CDR1 MNHEY and CDR2 SVGAGI. Trimming removed 1 base at V and 6 bases at J, with 6 bases between. The CDR3 loop spans 12 amino acids.

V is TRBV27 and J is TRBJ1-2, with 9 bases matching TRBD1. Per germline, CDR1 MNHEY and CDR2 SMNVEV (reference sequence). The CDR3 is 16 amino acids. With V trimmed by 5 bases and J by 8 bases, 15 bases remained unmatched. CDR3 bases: TGTGCCAGCAGTATTAGACGGGACAGGGACAGTGAGGGCTACACCTTC. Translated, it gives CASSIRRDRDSEGYTF.

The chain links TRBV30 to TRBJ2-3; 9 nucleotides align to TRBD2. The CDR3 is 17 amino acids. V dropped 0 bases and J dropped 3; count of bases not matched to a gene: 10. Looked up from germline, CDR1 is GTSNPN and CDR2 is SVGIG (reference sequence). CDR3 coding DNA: TGTGCCTGGAGTGTTCCGAGCGGGAGGATTCTTACAGATACGCAGTATTTT. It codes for CAWSVPSGRILTDTQYF.

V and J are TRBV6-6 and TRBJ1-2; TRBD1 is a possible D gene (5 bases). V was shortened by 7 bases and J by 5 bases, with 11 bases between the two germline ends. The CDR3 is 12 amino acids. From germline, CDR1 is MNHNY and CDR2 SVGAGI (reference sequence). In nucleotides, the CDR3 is TGTGCCAGCACCGACAGCGAGTATGGCTACACCTTC. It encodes CASTDSEYGYTF.

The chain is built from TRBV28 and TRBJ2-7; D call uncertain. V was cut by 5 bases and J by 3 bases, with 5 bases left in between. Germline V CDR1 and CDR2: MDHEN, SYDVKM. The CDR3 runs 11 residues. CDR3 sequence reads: CASSNFYEQYF. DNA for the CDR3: TGTGCCAGCAGTAACTTCTACGAGCAGTACTTC.

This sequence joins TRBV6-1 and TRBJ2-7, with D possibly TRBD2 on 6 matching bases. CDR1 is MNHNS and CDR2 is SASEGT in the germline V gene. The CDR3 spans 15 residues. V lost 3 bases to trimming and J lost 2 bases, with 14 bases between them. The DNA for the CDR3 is TGTGCCAGCAGTGAGGGGCTAGCGTCGGCCTACGAGCAGTACTTC. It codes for CASSEGLASAYEQYF.

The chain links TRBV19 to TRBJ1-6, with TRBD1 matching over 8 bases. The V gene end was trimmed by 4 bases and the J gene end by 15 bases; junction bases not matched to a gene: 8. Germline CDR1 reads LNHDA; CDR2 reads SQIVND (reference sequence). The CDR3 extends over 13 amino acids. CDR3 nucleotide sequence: TGTGCCAGTAGTACGGACAGGGCTTTGTTCCTCCACTTT. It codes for CASSTDRALFLHF.

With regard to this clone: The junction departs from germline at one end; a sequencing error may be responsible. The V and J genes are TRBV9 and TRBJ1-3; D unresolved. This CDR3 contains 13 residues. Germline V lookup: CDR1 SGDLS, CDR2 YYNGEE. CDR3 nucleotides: TGTGCCAGCAGCCCTGACTCTGGGAACACCATATATTTT. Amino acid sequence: CASSPDSGNTIYF.

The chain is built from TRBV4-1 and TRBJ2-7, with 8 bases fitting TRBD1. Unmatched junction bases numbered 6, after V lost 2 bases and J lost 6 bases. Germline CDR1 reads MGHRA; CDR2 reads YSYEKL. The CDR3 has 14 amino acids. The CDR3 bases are TGCGCCAGCAGCCAACGGACAGGGTTCGGCGAGCAGTACTTC. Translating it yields CASSQRTGFGEQYF.

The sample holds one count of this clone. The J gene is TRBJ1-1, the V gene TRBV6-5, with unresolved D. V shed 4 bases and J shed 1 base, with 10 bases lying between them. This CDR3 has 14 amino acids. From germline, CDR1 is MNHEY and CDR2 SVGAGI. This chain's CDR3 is CASSFTLQNTEAFF. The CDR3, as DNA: TGTGCCAGCAGTTTTACACTTCAGAACACTGAAGCTTTCTTT.

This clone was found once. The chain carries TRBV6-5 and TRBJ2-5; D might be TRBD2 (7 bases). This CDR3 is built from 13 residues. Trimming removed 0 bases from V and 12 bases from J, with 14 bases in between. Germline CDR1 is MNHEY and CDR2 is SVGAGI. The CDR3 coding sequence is TGTGCCAGCAGTTACTCCGGGGGGCTGGAAAAGTACTTC. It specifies CASSYSGGLEKYF.

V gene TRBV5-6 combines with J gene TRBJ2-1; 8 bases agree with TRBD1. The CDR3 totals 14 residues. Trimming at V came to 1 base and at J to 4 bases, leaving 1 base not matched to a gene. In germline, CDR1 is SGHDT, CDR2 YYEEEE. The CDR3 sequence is CASSLRQGYNEQFF. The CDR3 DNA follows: TGTGCCAGCAGCTTGAGACAGGGGTACAATGAGCAGTTCTTC.

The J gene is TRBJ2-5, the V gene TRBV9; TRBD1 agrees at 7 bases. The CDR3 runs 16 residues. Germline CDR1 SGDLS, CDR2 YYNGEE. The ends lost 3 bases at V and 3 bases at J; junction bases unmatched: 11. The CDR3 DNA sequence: TGTGCCAGCAGCGCGAGAAACAGGGGCCCGGAAGAGACCCAGTACTTC. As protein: CASSARNRGPEETQYF.

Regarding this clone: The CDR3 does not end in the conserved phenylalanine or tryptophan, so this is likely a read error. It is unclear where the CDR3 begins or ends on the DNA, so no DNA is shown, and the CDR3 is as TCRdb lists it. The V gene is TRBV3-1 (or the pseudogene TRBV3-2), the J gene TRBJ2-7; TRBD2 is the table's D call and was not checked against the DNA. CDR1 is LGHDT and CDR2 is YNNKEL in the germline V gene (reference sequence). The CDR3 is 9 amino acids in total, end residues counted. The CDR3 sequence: CASSSWGLI.

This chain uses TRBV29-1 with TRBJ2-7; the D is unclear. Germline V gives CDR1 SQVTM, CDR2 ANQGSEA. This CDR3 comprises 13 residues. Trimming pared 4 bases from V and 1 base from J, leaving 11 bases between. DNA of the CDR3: TGCAGCGTTGCCTCAGGAGATTCCTACGAGCAGTACTTC. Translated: CSVASGDSYEQYF.

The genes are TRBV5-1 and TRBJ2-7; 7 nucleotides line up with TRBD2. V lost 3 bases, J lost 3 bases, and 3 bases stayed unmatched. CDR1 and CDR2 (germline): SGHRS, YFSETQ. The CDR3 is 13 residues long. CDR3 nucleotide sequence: TGCGCCAGCAGCTATGGGACTAACTACGAGCAGTACTTC. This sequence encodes CASSYGTNYEQYF. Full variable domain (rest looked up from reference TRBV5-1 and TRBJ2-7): KAGVTQTPRYLIKTRGQQVTLSCSPISGHRSVSWYQQTPGQGLQFLFEYFSETQRNKGNFPGRFSGRQFSNSRSEMNVSTLELGDSALYLCASSYGTNYEQYFGPGTRLTVT.

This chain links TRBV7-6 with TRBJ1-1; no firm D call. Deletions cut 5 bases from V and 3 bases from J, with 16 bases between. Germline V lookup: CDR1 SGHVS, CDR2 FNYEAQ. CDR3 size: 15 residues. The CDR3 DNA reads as TGTGCCAGCAGCGTGGGTAGTGGTTTAGACACTGAAGCTTTCTTT. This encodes CASSVGSGLDTEAFF.

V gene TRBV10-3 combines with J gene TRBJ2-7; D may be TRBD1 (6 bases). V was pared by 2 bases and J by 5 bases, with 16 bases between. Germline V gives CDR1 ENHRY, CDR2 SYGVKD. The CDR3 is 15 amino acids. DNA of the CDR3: TGTGCCATCAGTGAGGAACAGGGAATGGTCCACGAGCAGTACTTC. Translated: CAISEEQGMVHEQYF.

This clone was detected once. The CDR3 DNA is TGTGCCAGCAGCTCCCTAGCGGGAGGAGCTAGCGAAGAGACCCAGTACTTC. Encoded protein: CASSSLAGGASEETQYF. This sequence joins TRBV5-4 and TRBJ2-5, with 11 bases aligning to TRBD2. In germline, CDR1 is SGHNT, CDR2 YYREEE (reference sequence). CDR3 length: 17 amino acids. Germline trimming cut 3 bases from V and 3 bases from J; bases unmatched to any gene: 10.

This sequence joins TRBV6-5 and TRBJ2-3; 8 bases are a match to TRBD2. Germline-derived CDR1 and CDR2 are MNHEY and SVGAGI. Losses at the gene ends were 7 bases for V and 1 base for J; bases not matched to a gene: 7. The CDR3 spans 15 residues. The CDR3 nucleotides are TGTGCCAGCAAACCACCGGGACTAGGCACAGATACGCAGTATTTT. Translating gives CASKPPGLGTDTQYF.

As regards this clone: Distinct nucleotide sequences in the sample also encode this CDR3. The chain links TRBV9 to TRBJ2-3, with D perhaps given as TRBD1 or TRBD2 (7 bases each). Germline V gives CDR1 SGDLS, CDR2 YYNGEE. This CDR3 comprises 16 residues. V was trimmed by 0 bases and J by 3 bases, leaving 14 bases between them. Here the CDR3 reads CASSVDGRGGTDTQYF. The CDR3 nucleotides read TGTGCCAGCAGCGTAGATGGCAGGGGGGGTACAGATACGCAGTATTTT.

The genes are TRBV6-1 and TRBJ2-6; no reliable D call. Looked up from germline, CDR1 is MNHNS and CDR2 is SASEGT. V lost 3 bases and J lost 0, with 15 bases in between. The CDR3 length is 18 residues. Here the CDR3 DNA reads TGTGCCAGCAGTGAGGGCTTGGGGTGGAGCTCTGGGGCCAACGTCCTGACTTTC. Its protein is CASSEGLGWSSGANVLTF.